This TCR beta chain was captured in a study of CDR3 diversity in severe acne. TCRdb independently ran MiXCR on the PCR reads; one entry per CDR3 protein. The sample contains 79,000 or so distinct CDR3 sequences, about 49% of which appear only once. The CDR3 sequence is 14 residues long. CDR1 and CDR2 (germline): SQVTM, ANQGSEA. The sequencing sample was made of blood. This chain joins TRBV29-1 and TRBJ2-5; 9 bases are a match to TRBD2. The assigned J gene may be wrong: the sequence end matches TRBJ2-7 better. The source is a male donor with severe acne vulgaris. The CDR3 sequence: CSVGRLAGSYEQYF. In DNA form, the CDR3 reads TGCAGCGTTGGGAGGCTAGCGGGATCCTACGAGCAGTACTTC.